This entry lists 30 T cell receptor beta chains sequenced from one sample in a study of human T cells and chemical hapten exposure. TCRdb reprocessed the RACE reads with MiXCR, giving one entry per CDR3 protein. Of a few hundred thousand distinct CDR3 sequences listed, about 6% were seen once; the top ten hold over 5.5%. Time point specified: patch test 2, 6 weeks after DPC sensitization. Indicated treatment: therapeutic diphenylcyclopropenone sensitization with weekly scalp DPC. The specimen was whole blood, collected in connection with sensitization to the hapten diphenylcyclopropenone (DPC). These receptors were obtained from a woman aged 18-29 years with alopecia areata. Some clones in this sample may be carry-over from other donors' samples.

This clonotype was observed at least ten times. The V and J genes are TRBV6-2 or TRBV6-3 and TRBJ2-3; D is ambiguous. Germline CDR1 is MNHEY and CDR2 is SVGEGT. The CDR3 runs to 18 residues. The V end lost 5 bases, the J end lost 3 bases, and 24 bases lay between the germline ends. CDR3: CASSPTAGRTEATDTQYF. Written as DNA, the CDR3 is TGTGCCAGCAGTCCAACGGCCGGTCGGACCGAAGCGACAGATACGCAGTATTTT.

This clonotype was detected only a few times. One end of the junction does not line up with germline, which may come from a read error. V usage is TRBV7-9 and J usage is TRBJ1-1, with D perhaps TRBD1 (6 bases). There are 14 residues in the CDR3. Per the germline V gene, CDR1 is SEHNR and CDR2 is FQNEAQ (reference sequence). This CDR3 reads CASSLEGHLGPDKW. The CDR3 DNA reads TGTGCCAGCAGCTTGGAGGGACACCTCGGTCCGGACAAGTGG.

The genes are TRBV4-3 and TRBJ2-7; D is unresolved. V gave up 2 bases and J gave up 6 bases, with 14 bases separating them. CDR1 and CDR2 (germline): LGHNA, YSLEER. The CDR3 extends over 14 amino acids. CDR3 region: CASSQSSRVAEQYF. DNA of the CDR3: TGCGCCAGCAGCCAATCTTCCCGAGTTGCCGAGCAGTACTTC.

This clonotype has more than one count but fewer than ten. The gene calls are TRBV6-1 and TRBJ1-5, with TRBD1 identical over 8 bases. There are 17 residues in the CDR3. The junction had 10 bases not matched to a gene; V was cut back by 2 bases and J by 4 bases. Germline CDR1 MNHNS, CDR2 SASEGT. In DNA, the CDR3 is TGTGCCAGCAGTGAACCCTGGCAGGGGGCGCGGAATCAGCCCCAGCATTTT. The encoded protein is CASSEPWQGARNQPQHF.

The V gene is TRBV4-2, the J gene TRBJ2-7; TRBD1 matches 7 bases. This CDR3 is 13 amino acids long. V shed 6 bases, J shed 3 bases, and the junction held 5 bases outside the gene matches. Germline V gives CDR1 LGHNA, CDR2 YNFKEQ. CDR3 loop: CASSAGDSYEQYF. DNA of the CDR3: TGTGCCAGCAGTGCCGGGGACAGCTACGAGCAGTACTTC.

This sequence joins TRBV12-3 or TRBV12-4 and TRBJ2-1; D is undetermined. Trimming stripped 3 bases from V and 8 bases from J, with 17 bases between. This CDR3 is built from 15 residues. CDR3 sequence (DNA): TGTGCCAGCAGTTTCTTGAGTGTTCGGACCGATGAGCAGTTCTTC. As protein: CASSFLSVRTDEQFF.

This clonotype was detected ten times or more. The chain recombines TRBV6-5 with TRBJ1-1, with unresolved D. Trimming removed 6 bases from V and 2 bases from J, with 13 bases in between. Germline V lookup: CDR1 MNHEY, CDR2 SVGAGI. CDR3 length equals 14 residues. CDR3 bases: TGTGCCAGCAGCCCGTATTGGACCAACACTGAAGCTTTCTTT. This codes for CASSPYWTNTEAFF.

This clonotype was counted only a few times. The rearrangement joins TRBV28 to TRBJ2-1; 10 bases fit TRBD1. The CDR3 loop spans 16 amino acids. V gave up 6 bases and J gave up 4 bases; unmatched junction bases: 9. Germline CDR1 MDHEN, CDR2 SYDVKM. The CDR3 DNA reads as TGTGCCAGCAGCCTAGACAGGGGGCCTCCTTACAATGAGCAGTTCTTC. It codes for CASSLDRGPPYNEQFF.

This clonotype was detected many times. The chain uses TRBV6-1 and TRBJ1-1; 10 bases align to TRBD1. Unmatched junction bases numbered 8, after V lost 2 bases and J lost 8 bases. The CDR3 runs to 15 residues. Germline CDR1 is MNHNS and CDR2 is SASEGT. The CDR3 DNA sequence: TGTGCCAGCAGTGAATTATGGGACAGGGGTTCGGAAGCTTTCTTT. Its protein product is CASSELWDRGSEAFF.

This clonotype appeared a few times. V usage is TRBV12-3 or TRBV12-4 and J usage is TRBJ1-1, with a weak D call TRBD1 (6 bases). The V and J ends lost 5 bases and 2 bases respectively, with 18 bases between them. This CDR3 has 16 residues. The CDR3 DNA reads TGTGCCAGCAGTCTCAACCCGACAGGAACCAACACTGAAGCTTTCTTT. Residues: CASSLNPTGTNTEAFF.

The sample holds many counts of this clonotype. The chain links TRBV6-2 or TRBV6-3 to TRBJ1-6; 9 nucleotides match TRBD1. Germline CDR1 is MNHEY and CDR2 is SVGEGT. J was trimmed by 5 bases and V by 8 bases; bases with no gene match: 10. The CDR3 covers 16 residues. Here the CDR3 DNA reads TGTGCCAGCGGCCGAACAGGGGGCGAAGATAATTCACCCCTCCACTTT. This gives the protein CASGRTGGEDNSPLHF.

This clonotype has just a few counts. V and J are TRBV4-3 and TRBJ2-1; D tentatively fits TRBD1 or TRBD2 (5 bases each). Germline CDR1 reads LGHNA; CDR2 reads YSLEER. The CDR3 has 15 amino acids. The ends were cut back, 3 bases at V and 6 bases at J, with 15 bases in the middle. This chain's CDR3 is CASSQFSVGGNEQFF. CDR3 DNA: TGCGCCAGCAGCCAGTTCTCGGTTGGGGGCAATGAGCAGTTCTTC.

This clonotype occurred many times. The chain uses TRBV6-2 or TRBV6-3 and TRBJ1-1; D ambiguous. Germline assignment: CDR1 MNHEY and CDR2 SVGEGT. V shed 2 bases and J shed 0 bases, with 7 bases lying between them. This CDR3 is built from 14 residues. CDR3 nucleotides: TGTGCCAGCAGTTACATACCGCTGAACACTGAAGCTTTCTTT. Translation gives CASSYIPLNTEAFF.

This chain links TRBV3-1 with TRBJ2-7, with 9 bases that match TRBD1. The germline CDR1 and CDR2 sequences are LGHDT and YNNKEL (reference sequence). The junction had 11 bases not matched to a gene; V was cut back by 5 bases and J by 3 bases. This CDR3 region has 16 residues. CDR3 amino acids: CASSKATGGVGYEQYF. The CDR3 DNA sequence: TGTGCCAGCAGCAAAGCCACAGGGGGCGTAGGCTACGAGCAGTACTTC.

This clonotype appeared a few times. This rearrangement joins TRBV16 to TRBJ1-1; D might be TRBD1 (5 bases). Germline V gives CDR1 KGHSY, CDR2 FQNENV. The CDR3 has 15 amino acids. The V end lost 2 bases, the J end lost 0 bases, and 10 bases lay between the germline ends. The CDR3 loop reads CASSQVRQMNTEAFF. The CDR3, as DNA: TGTGCCAGCAGCCAAGTACGACAGATGAACACTGAAGCTTTCTTT.

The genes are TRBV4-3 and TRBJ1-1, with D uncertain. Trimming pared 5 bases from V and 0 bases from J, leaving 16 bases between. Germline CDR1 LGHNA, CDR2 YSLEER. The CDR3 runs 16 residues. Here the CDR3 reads CASSKRAGNMNTEAFF. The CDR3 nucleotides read TGCGCCAGCAGCAAACGGGCAGGTAACATGAACACTGAAGCTTTCTTT.

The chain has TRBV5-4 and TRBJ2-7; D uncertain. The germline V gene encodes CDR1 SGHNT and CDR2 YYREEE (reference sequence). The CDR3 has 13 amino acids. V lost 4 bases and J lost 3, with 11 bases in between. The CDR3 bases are TGTGCCAGCAGCCCTCAACAGAGCTACGAGCAGTACTTC. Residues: CASSPQQSYEQYF.

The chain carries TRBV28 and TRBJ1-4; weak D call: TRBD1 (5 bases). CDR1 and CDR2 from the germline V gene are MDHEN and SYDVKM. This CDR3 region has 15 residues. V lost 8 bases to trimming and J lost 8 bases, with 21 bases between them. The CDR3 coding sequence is TGTGCCAGCCGTATATCAGGGTTCGGATCGGAAAAACTGTTTTTT. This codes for CASRISGFGSEKLFF. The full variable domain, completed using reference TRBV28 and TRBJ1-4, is DVKVTQSSRYLVKRTGEKVFLECVQDMDHENMFWYRQDPGLGLRLIYFSYDVKMKEKGDIPEGYSVSREKKERFSLILESASTNQTSMYLCASRISGFGSEKLFFGSGTQLSVL.

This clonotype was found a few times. The CDR3: CASSYSGGLDYGYTF. In nucleotides, the CDR3 is TGTGCCAGCAGTTACTCGGGGGGGCTGGACTATGGCTACACCTTC. The chain recombines TRBV6-6 with TRBJ1-2, with D perhaps matching TRBD1 (6 bases). Germline V gene data show CDR1 as MNHNY and CDR2 as SVGAGI (reference sequence). This CDR3 has 15 residues. The germline V and J ends were trimmed by 0 bases and 3 bases, with 11 bases remaining between them.

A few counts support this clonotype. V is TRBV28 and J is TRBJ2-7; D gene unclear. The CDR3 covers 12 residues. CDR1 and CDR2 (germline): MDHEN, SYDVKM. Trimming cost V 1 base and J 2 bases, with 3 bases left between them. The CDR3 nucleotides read TGTGCCAGCAGTTTATTCGCCTACGAGCAGTACTTC. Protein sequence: CASSLFAYEQYF.

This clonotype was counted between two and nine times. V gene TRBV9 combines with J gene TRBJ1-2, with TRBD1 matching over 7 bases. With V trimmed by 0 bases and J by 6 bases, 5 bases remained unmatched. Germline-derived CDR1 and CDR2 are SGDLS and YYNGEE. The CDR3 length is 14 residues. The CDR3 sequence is CASSVGTGRDGYTF. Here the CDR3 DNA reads TGTGCCAGCAGCGTAGGGACAGGCCGTGATGGCTACACCTTC.

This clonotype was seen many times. The CDR3 DNA follows: TGTGCCAGCAGCTTAGATTCGGGACAGCTCGAGCAGTACTTC. Translation gives CASSLDSGQLEQYF. J is TRBJ2-7 and V is TRBV7-9; 7 bases map to TRBD1. After removal of 1 base from V and 6 bases from J, the junction contained 6 bases not matched to a gene. The CDR3 length is 14 residues. Per germline, CDR1 SEHNR and CDR2 FQNEAQ (reference sequence).

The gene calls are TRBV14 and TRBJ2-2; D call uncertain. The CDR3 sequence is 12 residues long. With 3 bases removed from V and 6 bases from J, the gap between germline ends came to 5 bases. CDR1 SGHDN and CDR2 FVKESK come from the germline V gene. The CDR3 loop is CASSQIPGELFF. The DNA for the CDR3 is TGTGCCAGCAGCCAGATACCCGGGGAGCTGTTTTTT.

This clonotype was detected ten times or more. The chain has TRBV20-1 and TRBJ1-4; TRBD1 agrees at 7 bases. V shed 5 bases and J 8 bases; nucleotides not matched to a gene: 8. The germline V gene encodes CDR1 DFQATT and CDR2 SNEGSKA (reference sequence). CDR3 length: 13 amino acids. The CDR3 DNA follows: TGCAGTGCTCTGGACAGGTCGGAGGAAAAACTGTTTTTT. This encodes CSALDRSEEKLFF.

CDR3 residues: CASSPALGGYGYTF. CDR3 DNA: TGTGCCAGCAGCCCCGCTCTGGGGGGCTATGGCTACACCTTC. The chain carries TRBV12-3 or TRBV12-4 and TRBJ1-2, with D perhaps matching TRBD1 (5 bases). CDR3 length: 14 residues. Between the trimmed V and J ends, which lost 6 bases and 4 bases, there was a span of 15 bases.

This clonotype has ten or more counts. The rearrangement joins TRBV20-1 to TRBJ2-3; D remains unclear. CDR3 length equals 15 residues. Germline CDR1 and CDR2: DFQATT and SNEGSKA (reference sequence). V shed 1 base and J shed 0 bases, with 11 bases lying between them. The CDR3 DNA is TGCAGTGCTAGAGCGCGGCGATCTAGCACAGATACGCAGTATTTT. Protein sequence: CSARARRSSTDTQYF.

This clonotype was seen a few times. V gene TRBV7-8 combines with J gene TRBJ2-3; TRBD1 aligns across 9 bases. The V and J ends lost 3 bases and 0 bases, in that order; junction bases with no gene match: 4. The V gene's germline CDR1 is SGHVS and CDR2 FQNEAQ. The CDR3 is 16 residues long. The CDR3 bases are TGTGCCAGCAGCTTGAAGACAGGGGGGAGCACAGATACGCAGTATTTT. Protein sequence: CASSLKTGGSTDTQYF.

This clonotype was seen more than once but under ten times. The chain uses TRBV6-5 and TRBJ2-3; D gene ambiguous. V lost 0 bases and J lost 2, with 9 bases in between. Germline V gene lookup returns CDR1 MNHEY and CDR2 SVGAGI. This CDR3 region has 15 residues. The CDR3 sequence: CASSYSSLFTDTQYF. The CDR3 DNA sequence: TGTGCCAGCAGTTACTCGAGTCTATTCACAGATACGCAGTATTTT.

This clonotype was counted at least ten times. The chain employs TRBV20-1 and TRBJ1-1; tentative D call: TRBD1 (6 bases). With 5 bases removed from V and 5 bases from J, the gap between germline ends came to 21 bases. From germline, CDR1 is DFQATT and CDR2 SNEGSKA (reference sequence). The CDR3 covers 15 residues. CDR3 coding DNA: TGCAGTGCTCCCCGGTGGGAGGGTAGGGGGACTGAAGCTTTCTTT. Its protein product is CSAPRWEGRGTEAFF.

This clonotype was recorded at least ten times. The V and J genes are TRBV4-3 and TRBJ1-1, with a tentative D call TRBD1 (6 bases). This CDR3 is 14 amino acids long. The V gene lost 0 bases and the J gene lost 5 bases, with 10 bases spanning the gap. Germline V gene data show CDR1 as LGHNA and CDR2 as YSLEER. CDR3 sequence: CASSQDLGGTEAFF. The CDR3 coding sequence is TGCGCCAGCAGCCAAGATCTAGGGGGGACTGAAGCTTTCTTT.